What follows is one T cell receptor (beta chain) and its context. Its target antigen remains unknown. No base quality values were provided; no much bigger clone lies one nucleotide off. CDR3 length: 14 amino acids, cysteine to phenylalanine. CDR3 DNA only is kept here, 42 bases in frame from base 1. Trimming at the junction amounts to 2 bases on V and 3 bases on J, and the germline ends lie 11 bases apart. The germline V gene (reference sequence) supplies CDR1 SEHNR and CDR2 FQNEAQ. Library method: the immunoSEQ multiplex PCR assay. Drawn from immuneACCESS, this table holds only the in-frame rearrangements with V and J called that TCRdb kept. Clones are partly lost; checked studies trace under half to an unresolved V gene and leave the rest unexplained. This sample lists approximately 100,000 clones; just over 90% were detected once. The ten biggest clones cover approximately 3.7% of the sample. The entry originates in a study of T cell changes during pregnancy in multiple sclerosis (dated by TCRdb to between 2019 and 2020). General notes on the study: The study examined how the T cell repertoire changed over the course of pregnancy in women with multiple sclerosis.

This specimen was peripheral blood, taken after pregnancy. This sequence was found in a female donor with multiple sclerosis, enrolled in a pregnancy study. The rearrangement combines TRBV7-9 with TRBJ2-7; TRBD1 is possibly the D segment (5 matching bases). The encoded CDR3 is CASSLLTVGYEQYF. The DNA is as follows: TGTGCCAGCAGCTTACTGACAGTCGGCTACGAGCAGTACTTC. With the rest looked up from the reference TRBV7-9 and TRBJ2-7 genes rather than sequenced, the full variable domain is DTGVSQNPRHKITKRGQNVTFRCDPISEHNRLYWYRQTLGQGPEFLTYFQNEAQLEKSRLLSDRFSAERPKGSFSTLEIQRTEQGDSAMYLCASSLLTVGYEQYFGPGTRLTVT.